One and the same sample provided the 18 T cell receptor beta chains below, sequenced in a study of CXCR3-negative and CXCR3-positive naive CD8 T cells. Which antigens these TCRs recognize remains unknown. General study points: Hydrophobicity was higher for TRB CDR3s found in CXCR3-positive naive cells than in CXCR3-negative naive cells.

With UMI labels, 5' RACE was used to prepare the TRB cDNA libraries. TCRdb reworked the 5' RACE reads into one entry per CDR3 protein, no DNA. The sample has 90,000 to 100,000 distinct CDR3 sequences. Input material: naive CXCR3+ CD8+ T cells from blood. The subset was: CD45RO-CCR7+CD27+CD95- naive CD8+ T cells expressing CXCR3 (TNR3+). Receptors were obtained from a human donor in good health. Some clones in this sample may be carry-over from other donors' samples.

The V call is TRBV6-5, the J call TRBJ1-4. Germline assignment: CDR1 MNHEY and CDR2 SVGAGI. There are 18 residues in the CDR3. CDR3 residues: CASSYSTSVAAGNEKLFF.

The chain uses TRBV5-1 and TRBJ1-1; there is no DNA to check the TCRdb D call of TRBD1. CDR3 length: 14 amino acids. Germline V gene data show CDR1 as SGHRS and CDR2 as YFSETQ. The CDR3 protein is CASSWGQGNTGAFF.

The chain carries TRBV7-6 and TRBJ1-2; TCRdb reports TRBD1, a call that lacks DNA to check it against. Germline CDR1 and CDR2: SGHVS and FNYEAQ. This CDR3 has 13 amino acids. CDR3 amino acids: CASSPPGVYGYTF.

The CDR3 sequence is CASSSIRVAPSYEQYF. This chain links TRBV5-6 with TRBJ2-7. CDR3 length: 16 amino acids. Germline values: CDR1 SGHDT, CDR2 YYEEEE.

The V gene is TRBV20-1, the J gene TRBJ2-1; the TCRdb D gene call, TRBD2, has no DNA to confirm it. CDR3 length: 13 residues. Germline CDR1 is DFQATT and CDR2 is SNEGSKA (reference sequence). CDR3 loop: CSARDRLDNEQFF.

The CDR3 is CASSPRGSSYGYTF. The chain is built from TRBV7-6 and TRBJ1-2. The CDR3 extends over 14 amino acids. The germline V gene encodes CDR1 SGHVS and CDR2 FNYEAQ.

This sequence joins TRBV6-5 and TRBJ1-4. The CDR3 extends over 16 amino acids. Per the germline V gene, CDR1 is MNHEY and CDR2 is SVGAGI. CDR3 amino acids: CASSYSIGSRNEKLFF.

The J gene is TRBJ2-7, the V gene TRBV28; TCRdb returns TRBD2, unconfirmable since there is no DNA. The CDR3 contains 14 residues. Germline V gene lookup returns CDR1 MDHEN and CDR2 SYDVKM. This CDR3 is CASTLAGGPYEQYF.

This chain joins TRBV6-2 or TRBV6-3 and TRBJ2-7; TCRdb's D call, TRBD2, is unchecked because there is no DNA. The germline gives CDR1 MNHEY, CDR2 SVGEGT. CDR3 size: 14 residues. The CDR3 sequence: CASRPPGLPYEQYF.

This CDR3 reads CASSLSPASTDTQYF. The chain recombines TRBV7-2 with TRBJ2-3. Germline CDR1 is SGHTA and CDR2 is FQGNSA. This CDR3 is built from 15 residues.

The chain carries TRBV29-1 and TRBJ2-7; TCRdb's D call of TRBD1 is untestable without DNA. This CDR3 is built from 12 residues. Germline V gene data show CDR1 as SQVTM and CDR2 as ANQGSEA. The CDR3 region is CSVWTGLSEQYF.

The chain links TRBV13 to TRBJ2-5; TCRdb selects TRBD2, and the lack of DNA leaves this call unchecked. Looked up from germline, CDR1 is PRHDT and CDR2 is FYEKMQ (reference sequence). The CDR3 has 15 amino acids. The CDR3 is CASSSDVAGEETQYF.

The CDR3 sequence is CASSGTESFYEQYF. The chain combines TRBV27 with TRBJ2-7; TCRdb picks TRBD1, but there is no DNA to check that call. Germline lookup yields CDR1 MNHEY and CDR2 SMNVEV (reference sequence). The CDR3 sequence is 14 residues long.

This chain connects TRBV12-3 or TRBV12-4 to TRBJ2-5; checking the TCRdb D call of TRBD2 is not possible without DNA. This CDR3 contains 16 residues. The chain's CDR3 is CASSLIGLAGAETQYF.

The rearrangement uses TRBV20-1 and TRBJ2-7; TCRdb reports TRBD1, a call that lacks DNA to check it against. The germline gives CDR1 DFQATT, CDR2 SNEGSKA (reference sequence). The CDR3 spans 12 residues. CDR3 amino acids: CSARDSDYEQYF.

The gene calls are TRBV7-2 and TRBJ2-5; TCRdb outputs TRBD1, but without DNA this stays unchecked. CDR3 size: 16 residues. Germline CDR1 SGHTA, CDR2 FQGNSA. The CDR3 region is CASSSYDGQVQETQYF.

By frequency, this clonotype registers medium-sized (0.01 to 0.1%). This chain links TRBV7-6 with TRBJ2-2. Germline V gene data show CDR1 as SGHVS and CDR2 as FNYEAQ. This CDR3 spans 12 amino acids. CDR3 residues: CASSFATGELFF.

The chain employs TRBV28 and TRBJ2-1; TCRdb selects TRBD2, and the lack of DNA leaves this call unchecked. This CDR3 contains 15 residues. Germline CDR1 and CDR2: MDHEN and SYDVKM. The CDR3 is CASIKGTSPSNEQFF. Full variable domain (missing parts from reference TRBV28 and TRBJ2-1): DVKVTQSSRYLVKRTGEKVFLECVQDMDHENMFWYRQDPGLGLRLIYFSYDVKMKEKGDIPEGYSVSREKKERFSLILESASTNQTSMYLCASIKGTSPSNEQFFGPGTRLTVL.